The next 21 T cell receptor beta chains were all read from a single sample in a study of shared clonotypes between healthy human individuals. The repertoire was sequenced with immunoSEQ multiplex PCR; TCRdb's copy has only in-frame clones and lacks some. The table includes millions of clones, more than 80% detected once. Material for sequencing was naive CD4+ T cells from PBMCs. This sample's subset: CD45RA+ positively selected. The receptors stem from a man between 18 and 29 years old in good health. Some clones in this sample may be carry-over from other donors' samples.

A note on this clone: The sample carries other DNA sequences with the same CDR3. The rearrangement uses TRBV5-1 and TRBJ2-5; no firm D call. The germline V gene has CDR1 SGHRS and CDR2 YFSETQ. The CDR3 covers 14 residues. V lost 0 bases, J lost 3 bases, and 9 bases lay in between. The DNA for the CDR3 is TGCGCCAGCAGCTTGGTTCGGGTAGAAGAGACCCAGTACTTC. Translation: CASSLVRVEETQYF.

The rearrangement links TRBV5-1 to TRBJ2-3; D might be TRBD1 (6 bases). CDR3 length: 16 residues. Trimming shortened V by 3 bases and J by 6 bases, and 20 bases separated the two germline ends. Germline V gene sequence: CDR1 SGHRS, CDR2 YFSETQ. CDR3 nucleotides: TGCGCCAGCAGCTCTTCGGTGGGGGCCTTACCTGATACGCAGTATTTT. Translated, it gives CASSSSVGALPDTQYF. The whole variable domain, filled in from reference TRBV5-1 and TRBJ2-3, reads KAGVTQTPRYLIKTRGQQVTLSCSPISGHRSVSWYQQTPGQGLQFLFEYFSETQRNKGNFPGRFSGRQFSNSRSEMNVSTLELGDSALYLCASSSSVGALPDTQYFGPGTRLTVL.

As regards this clone: The same CDR3 is also encoded by other DNA sequences in this sample. The chain has TRBV5-1 and TRBJ1-5; possibly TRBD1 for D (5 bases). The CDR3 extends over 14 amino acids. Trimming took off 0 bases at V and 6 bases at J, with 10 bases between the two ends. Germline V lookup: CDR1 SGHRS, CDR2 YFSETQ. The CDR3 sequence is CASSLAGGGQPQHF. The CDR3 bases are TGCGCCAGCAGCTTGGCCGGGGGAGGTCAGCCCCAGCATTTT.

A word on this clone: Other DNA sequences in this specimen translate into the identical CDR3. The chain is built from TRBV5-1 and TRBJ2-2; TRBD1 matches at 7 bases. V trimming: 4 bases; J trimming: 4 bases; junction bases outside the gene matches: 7. This CDR3 is 15 amino acids long. Germline V gives CDR1 SGHRS, CDR2 YFSETQ. The CDR3 loop is CASSPDRVGTGELFF. CDR3 DNA sequence: TGCGCCAGCAGCCCCGACAGGGTGGGCACCGGGGAGCTGTTTTTT.

The chain combines TRBV6-7 with TRBJ1-5; D possibly corresponds to TRBD1 (5 bases). TRBV6-7 is flagged as an ORF with uncertain function. The CDR3 sequence is 18 residues long. V was pared by 0 bases and J by 6 bases, with 21 bases between. CDR3 loop: CASSYSAHRAGQGQPQHF. CDR3 nucleotides: TGTGCCAGCAGTTACTCAGCCCATCGGGCAGGGCAGGGTCAGCCCCAGCATTTT.

This chain joins TRBV4-3 and TRBJ1-2, with D tentatively TRBD1 (5 bases). In germline, CDR1 is LGHNA, CDR2 YSLEER. The CDR3 totals 15 residues. The ends were cut back, 1 base at V and 4 bases at J, with 13 bases in the middle. CDR3 protein: CASSQVRGNVYGYTF. The CDR3 region has the DNA TGCGCCAGCAGCCAAGTTCGGGGGAATGTCTATGGCTACACCTTC.

The V call is TRBV28, the J call TRBJ2-7; D is undetermined. The V gene lost 8 bases and the J gene lost 2 bases, with 13 bases spanning the gap. The CDR3 length is 13 residues. From germline, CDR1 is MDHEN and CDR2 SYDVKM. The CDR3 reads CASLRKMTYEQYF. In nucleotides, the CDR3 is TGTGCCAGCCTCAGGAAGATGACCTACGAGCAGTACTTC.

The chain carries TRBV9 and TRBJ1-2; perhaps TRBD1 as D (5 bases). The CDR3 totals 13 residues. From germline, CDR1 is SGDLS and CDR2 YYNGEE. V was shortened by 8 bases and J by 5 bases, with 16 bases between the two germline ends. The CDR3 protein is CASRLGDGYGYTF. The DNA of the CDR3 is TGTGCCAGTCGTTTGGGGGACGGTTATGGCTACACCTTC.

This rearrangement joins TRBV29-1 to TRBJ2-7; TRBD2 matches 9 bases. This CDR3 spans 14 amino acids. Germline loops: CDR1 SQVTM, CDR2 ANQGSEA. Germline trimming cut 7 bases from V and 4 bases from J; bases unmatched to any gene: 11. CDR3 amino acids: CSALPLAGGYEQYF. The CDR3 nucleotides read TGCAGCGCCCTGCCGCTTGCGGGAGGGTACGAGCAGTACTTC.

About this clone itself: Different DNA sequences within this sample yield the same CDR3. This sequence joins TRBV5-1 and TRBJ2-2; D might be TRBD1 (6 bases). The germline V gene encodes CDR1 SGHRS and CDR2 YFSETQ. This CDR3 has 14 residues. V lost 3 bases to trimming and J lost 1 base, with 7 bases between them. This CDR3 is CASSWTVNTGELFF. In DNA form, the CDR3 reads TGCGCCAGCAGCTGGACAGTGAACACCGGGGAGCTGTTTTTT.

This sequence joins TRBV28 and TRBJ2-7, with D uncertain. The CDR3 spans 14 residues. Germline V gene lookup returns CDR1 MDHEN and CDR2 SYDVKM. Trimming took off 7 bases at V and 5 bases at J, with 18 bases between the two ends. CDR3 coding DNA: TGTGCCAGCATCGATTTGACAACTCGGCACGAGCAGTACTTC. This sequence encodes CASIDLTTRHEQYF. The full variable domain, in which reference TRBV28 and TRBJ2-7 provide the parts outside the CDR3, is DVKVTQSSRYLVKRTGEKVFLECVQDMDHENMFWYRQDPGLGLRLIYFSYDVKMKEKGDIPEGYSVSREKKERFSLILESASTNQTSMYLCASIDLTTRHEQYFGPGTRLTVT.

This sequence joins TRBV7-2 and TRBJ2-7; the match to TRBD2 covers 12 bases. After removal of 5 bases from V and 7 bases from J, the junction contained 9 bases not matched to a gene. Per germline, CDR1 SGHTA and CDR2 FQGNSA. The CDR3 contains 15 residues. CDR3 bases: TGTGCCAGCAGCAAAGGGGGACTAGCGGGTAGAGAGCAGTACTTC. Its protein is CASSKGGLAGREQYF. The full variable domain, rest sourced from reference TRBV7-2 and TRBJ2-7, is GAGVSQSPSNKVTEKGKDVELRCDPISGHTALYWYRQSLGQGLEFLIYFQGNSAPDKSGLPSDRFSAERTGGSVSTLTIQRTQQEDSAVYLCASSKGGLAGREQYFGPGTRLTVT.

This clone is a singleton in its sample. This chain connects TRBV30 to TRBJ2-7; D uncertain. V lost 4 bases to trimming and J lost 2 bases, with 15 bases between them. The CDR3 totals 14 residues. Germline-derived CDR1 and CDR2 are GTSNPN and SVGIG (reference sequence). CDR3 sequence: CAWIRSVSPYEQYF. In DNA, the CDR3 is TGTGCCTGGATTAGGAGCGTGTCTCCCTACGAGCAGTACTTC.

This rearrangement joins TRBV9 to TRBJ2-5, with 8 bases identical to TRBD1. The CDR3 length is 15 residues. The J segment lost 5 bases and the V segment lost 0 bases, leaving 6 bases of the junction unmatched. The germline V gene has CDR1 SGDLS and CDR2 YYNGEE. The CDR3 region is CASSVGRGPSETQYF. CDR3 bases: TGTGCCAGCAGCGTAGGCAGGGGGCCTTCGGAGACCCAGTACTTC.

This rearrangement joins TRBV30 to TRBJ2-1; 9 bases map to TRBD2. Germline loops: CDR1 GTSNPN, CDR2 SVGIG (reference sequence). The ends lost 1 base at V and 2 bases at J; junction bases unmatched: 6. CDR3 length: 16 residues. The CDR3 loop is CAWSELRLAAYNEQFF. For the CDR3, the DNA is TGTGCCTGGAGTGAACTCCGACTAGCGGCCTACAATGAGCAGTTCTTC. Full variable domain (missing parts from reference TRBV30 and TRBJ2-1): SQTIHQWPATLVQPVGSPLSLECTVEGTSNPNLYWYRQAAGRGLQLLFYSVGIGQISSEVPQNLSASRPQDRQFILSSKKLLLSDSGFYLCAWSELRLAAYNEQFFGPGTRLTVL.

The chain has TRBV7-2 and TRBJ2-1; D remains ambiguous. Germline CDR1 is SGHTA and CDR2 is FQGNSA. V shed 4 bases and J shed 0 bases, with 7 bases lying between them. The CDR3 is made up of 14 amino acids. The chain's CDR3 is CASSSFSSYNEQFF. For the CDR3, the DNA is TGTGCCAGCAGCTCTTTTTCCTCCTACAATGAGCAGTTCTTC.

The rearrangement links TRBV28 to TRBJ1-1; 8 positions agree with TRBD1. Germline loops: CDR1 MDHEN, CDR2 SYDVKM. After removal of 6 bases from V and 0 bases from J, the junction contained 9 bases not matched to a gene. The CDR3 is 16 amino acids. The CDR3 DNA is TGTGCCAGCAGCCAAAGAACAGGGGGGCTGAACACTGAAGCTTTCTTT. It yields the protein CASSQRTGGLNTEAFF. Using reference TRBV28 and TRBJ1-1 for the parts outside the CDR3, the full variable domain is DVKVTQSSRYLVKRTGEKVFLECVQDMDHENMFWYRQDPGLGLRLIYFSYDVKMKEKGDIPEGYSVSREKKERFSLILESASTNQTSMYLCASSQRTGGLNTEAFFGQGTRLTVV.

For the CDR3, the DNA is TGCGCCAGCTCCCCCCTGGGACTAGTAGAGACCCAGTACTTC. Translated: CASSPLGLVETQYF. The chain links TRBV5-1 to TRBJ2-5; 8 nucleotides line up with TRBD2. V shed 7 bases and J 4 bases; nucleotides not matched to a gene: 9. Germline CDR1 is SGHRS and CDR2 is YFSETQ. The CDR3 runs 14 residues.

About this clone: Other DNA variants within this sample encode the same CDR3. The chain uses TRBV5-1 and TRBJ2-3; the D is unclear. From germline, CDR1 is SGHRS and CDR2 YFSETQ. The CDR3 is 14 residues long. V was cut by 2 bases and J by 0 bases, with 7 bases left in between. The CDR3 protein is CASSFPSSTDTQYF. CDR3 sequence (DNA): TGCGCCAGCAGCTTCCCGAGCAGCACAGATACGCAGTATTTT.

The V call is TRBV7-8, the J call TRBJ2-7, with D perhaps matching TRBD2 (6 bases). Trimming took off 1 base at V and 1 base at J, with 11 bases between the two ends. This CDR3 spans 15 amino acids. The V gene's germline CDR1 is SGHVS and CDR2 FQNEAQ. The CDR3 reads CASSLGREGSYEQYF. The CDR3, as DNA: TGTGCCAGCAGCTTAGGGCGGGAAGGGTCCTACGAGCAGTACTTC.

Here the CDR3 reads CASSAPRGPTPGTTQYF. The CDR3, as DNA: TGTGCCAGCAGTGCGCCCAGGGGCCCGACCCCCGGGACGACCCAGTACTTC. The rearrangement links TRBV6-1 to TRBJ2-5, with a weak D call TRBD1 (6 bases). Trimming stripped 4 bases from V and 7 bases from J, with 25 bases between. The CDR3 extends over 17 amino acids. The germline CDR1 and CDR2 sequences are MNHNS and SASEGT.